The subject of this entry is one T cell receptor beta chain. The antigen it binds to is not known. Per-nucleotide qualities are absent, and no much larger clonotype sits a single base away. The data were taken from a study of control samples from healthy donors and cancer patients (TCRdb year 2020). Libraries were made using the immunoSEQ multiplex PCR assay. The table comes from immuneACCESS by way of TCRdb, which keeps in-frame sequences with V and J called. Part of the clones is missing from these tables; in studies checked, under half for an unresolved V gene and the rest for unknown reasons. The sample profile shows roughly 34,000 clones; 86% of them were found once. The top ten constitute roughly 1.5% of the sample. The germline V gene (reference sequence) yields MNHEY for CDR1 and SMNVEV for CDR2. CDR3 length: 17 amino acids, cysteine to phenylalanine. Of all the DNA, just the CDR3 is kept, 51 bases in frame from base 1. Trimming costs V 5 bases and J 0 bases, and their ends lie 16 bases apart.

This sequence uses TRBV27 and TRBJ2-2; no confident D gene assignment can be made. The TCR was taken from a woman aged 40 to 55 with lung cancer. Sequencing was done on a sample of PBMCs. The sequenced DNA: TGTGCCAGCAGTCTAACCACACCCATTACGAACACCGGGGAGCTGTTTTTT. It specifies CASSLTTPITNTGELFF.